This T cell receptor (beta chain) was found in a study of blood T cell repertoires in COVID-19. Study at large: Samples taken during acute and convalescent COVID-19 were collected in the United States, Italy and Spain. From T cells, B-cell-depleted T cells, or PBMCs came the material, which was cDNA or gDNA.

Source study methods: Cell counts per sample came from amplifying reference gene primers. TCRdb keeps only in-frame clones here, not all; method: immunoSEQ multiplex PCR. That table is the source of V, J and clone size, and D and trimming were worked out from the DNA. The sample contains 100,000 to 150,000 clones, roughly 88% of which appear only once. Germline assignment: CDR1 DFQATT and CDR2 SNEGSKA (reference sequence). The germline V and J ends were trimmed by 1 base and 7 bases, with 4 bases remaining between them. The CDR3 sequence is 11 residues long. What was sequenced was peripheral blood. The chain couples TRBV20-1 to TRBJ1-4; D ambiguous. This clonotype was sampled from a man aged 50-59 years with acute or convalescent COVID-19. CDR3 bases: TGCAGTGCTAGAGGGCCTGAAAAACTGTTTTTT. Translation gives CSARGPEKLFF.